The entry below describes one T cell receptor (beta chain). Its antigen is currently unknown. These data come from a study of monozygotic twins with inflammatory bowel disease. Researchers ran eight separate cDNA reactions for each sample. Both TCRalpha and TCRbeta cDNA were subjected to two nested PCRs lasting approximately 16 and 10 cycles. Reanalyzing the 5' RACE reads, TCRdb keeps one entry per CDR3 protein, without DNA. The repertoire shows around 200,000 distinct CDR3 sequences; the top ten hold approximately 1.6%. The CDR3 is made up of 14 amino acids. Germline V gene data show CDR1 as ENHRY and CDR2 as SYGVKD. The study's findings and limits: The data offered no way to tell different T cell subtypes apart. Patients got different immunosuppressive treatments, which may have made their repertoires more variable.

The gene calls are TRBV10-3 and TRBJ1-2; TCRdb reports TRBD1, a call that lacks DNA to check it against. The sample consisted of blood. The origin of this receptor is a human donor with ulcerative colitis or Crohn's disease, or a healthy co-twin of an affected twin (not recorded which). CDR3 region: CAISFIRADDGYTF.